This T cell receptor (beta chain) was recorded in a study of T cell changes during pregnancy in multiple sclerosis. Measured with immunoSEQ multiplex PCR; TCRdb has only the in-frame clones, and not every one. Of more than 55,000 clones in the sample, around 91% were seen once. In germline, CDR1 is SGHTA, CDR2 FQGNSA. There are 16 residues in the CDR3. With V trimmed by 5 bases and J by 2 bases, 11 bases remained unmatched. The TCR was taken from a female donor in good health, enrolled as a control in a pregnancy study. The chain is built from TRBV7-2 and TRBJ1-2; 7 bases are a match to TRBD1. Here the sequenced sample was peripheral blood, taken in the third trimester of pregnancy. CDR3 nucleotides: TGTGCCAGCAGCCTCCGGGACAGCCCATTGAACTATGGCTACACCTTC. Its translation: CASSLRDSPLNYGYTF.